The present entry profiles one T cell receptor (beta chain) with its context. What it recognizes is unknown. This record comes from a study of OX40 agonist ivuxolimab in advanced cancers. Study-wide context: Patients assigned to dose escalation were diagnosed with hepatocellular carcinoma, melanoma, renal cell or head and neck cancer. Having had anti-PD-1, anti-PD-L1 or anti-CTLA-4 therapy before was allowed, and around 39% had some.

With baseline, cycle 4 day 1, and cycle 7 day 1 as timepoints, blood was sampled. Study-level results: Clonal expansion was seen in CD4+ and CD8+ blood T cells by week 6 at 0.1 to 3.0 mg/kg.

TCRdb's table, derived via immunoSEQ multiplex PCR, lists solely in-frame clones and lacks some. The table has tens of thousands of clones, about 81% seen once. The CDR3 spans 14 residues. Germline assignment: CDR1 LNHDA and CDR2 SQIVND (reference sequence). V gave up 6 bases and J gave up 8 bases, with 17 bases separating them. This chain connects TRBV19 to TRBJ2-1; D possibly corresponds to TRBD1 (6 bases). Material: CD4+ or CD8+ T cells sorted from blood, obtained in a trial of the OX40 agonist ivuxolimab. The origin of this receptor is an adult with an advanced solid tumor such as melanoma, head and neck, liver or kidney cancer. Written as DNA, the CDR3 is TGTGCCAGTAGCCGGAGTAGGACAGCACATGAGCAGTTCTTC. It specifies CASSRSRTAHEQFF.